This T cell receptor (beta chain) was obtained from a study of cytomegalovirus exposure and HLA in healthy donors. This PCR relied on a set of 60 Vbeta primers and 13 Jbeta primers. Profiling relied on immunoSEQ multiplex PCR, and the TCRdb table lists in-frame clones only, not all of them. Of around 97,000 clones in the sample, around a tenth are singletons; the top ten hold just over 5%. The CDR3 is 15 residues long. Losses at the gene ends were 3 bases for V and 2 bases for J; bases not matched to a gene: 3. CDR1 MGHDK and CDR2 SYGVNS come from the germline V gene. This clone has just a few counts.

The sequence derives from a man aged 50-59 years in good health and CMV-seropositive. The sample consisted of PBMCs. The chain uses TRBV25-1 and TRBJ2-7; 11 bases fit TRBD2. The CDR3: CASSETSGAPYEQYF. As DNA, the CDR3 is TGTGCCAGCAGTGAGACTAGCGGGGCCCCCTACGAGCAGTACTTC.